This TCR beta chain was observed in a study of blood T cell repertoires in COVID-19. Looking at the study overall: Spain, Italy and the United States supplied samples that represented acute and convalescent COVID-19. PBMCs, B-cell-depleted T cells, or T cells were the source of the cDNA or gDNA that made up the material.

This CDR3 region has 14 residues. The germline V and J ends were trimmed by 3 bases and 7 bases, with 15 bases remaining between them. Germline V lookup: CDR1 SGHVS, CDR2 FQNEAQ. Some clones are missing from TCRdb's copy, which holds only in-frame ones; the method was immunoSEQ multiplex PCR. This sample has 150,000 to 190,000 clones, with around 84% found just once. This sequence originates from a woman in her sixties or seventies with COVID-19, enrolled during active disease. The rearrangement joins TRBV7-8 to TRBJ1-1; D gene uncertain. Source material: peripheral blood. The CDR3 here is CASSFKVGVGEAFF. The CDR3 DNA reads TGTGCCAGCAGCTTTAAAGTGGGCGTGGGTGAAGCTTTCTTT.